The clone carrying this TCR beta chain was seen only a few times. This sample's TCRbeta library carried unique molecular identifier barcodes. TCRdb recomputed calls from the PCR reads with MiXCR, one row per CDR3 protein. This table holds about 610,000 distinct CDR3 sequences, more than 9% found once. The entry originates in a study of T-cell reconstitution after alpha-beta-depleted transplantation in children. Sequences were derived from PBMCs from the stem cell graft donor, sampled from the stem cell graft. The clonotype was recovered from a human donor who donated a stem cell graft to a child with acute myeloid leukemia.

Written as DNA, the CDR3 is TGTGCCATCAGCCAGGGATACTCCTACAATGAGCAGTTCTTC. Translating gives CAISQGYSYNEQFF. This rearrangement joins TRBV10-3 to TRBJ2-1; TRBD1 is a possible D gene (5 bases). The CDR3 consists of 14 residues. Looked up from germline, CDR1 is ENHRY and CDR2 is SYGVKD. V lost 6 bases, J lost 0 bases, and 9 bases lay in between.